The sample holds one count of the clone carrying this T cell receptor beta chain. Germline-derived CDR1 and CDR2 are SEHNR and FQNEAQ (reference sequence). This CDR3 comprises 16 residues. Trimming took 2 bases from V and 3 from J, leaving 11 bases between them. Original methodology: Reference gene primer amplification in the assay estimated nucleated cell counts. TCRdb's copy holds only in-frame clones and misses some; the assay was immunoSEQ multiplex PCR. D and trimming come from the DNA, and the V and J calls and clone size come from that table. The repertoire has 300,000 or so clones, roughly 91% of them found once; the top ten carry 1%. The entry originates in a study of blood T cell repertoires in COVID-19. Study at large: Nucleic acid was either cDNA or gDNA, and it came from T cells, B-cell-depleted T cells, or PBMCs.

The sequenced material came from peripheral blood. The source of this sequence is a man aged 50 or older with active or convalescent COVID-19. V and J are TRBV7-9 and TRBJ2-6, with unresolved D. CDR3 DNA sequence: TGTGCCAGCAGCTTAATACTTATATATGGGGCCAACGTCCTGACTTTC. It encodes CASSLILIYGANVLTF.